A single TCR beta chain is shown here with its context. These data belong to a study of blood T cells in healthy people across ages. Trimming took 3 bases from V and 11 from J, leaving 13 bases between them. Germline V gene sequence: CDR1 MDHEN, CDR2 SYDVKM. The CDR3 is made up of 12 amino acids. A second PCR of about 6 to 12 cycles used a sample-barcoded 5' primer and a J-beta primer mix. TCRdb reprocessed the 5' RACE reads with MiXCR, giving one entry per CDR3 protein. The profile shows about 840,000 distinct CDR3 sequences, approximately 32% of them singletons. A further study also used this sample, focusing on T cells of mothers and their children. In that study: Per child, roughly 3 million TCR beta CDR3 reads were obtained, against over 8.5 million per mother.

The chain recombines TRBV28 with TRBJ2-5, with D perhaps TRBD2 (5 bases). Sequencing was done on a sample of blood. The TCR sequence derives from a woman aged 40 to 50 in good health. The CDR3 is CASSLRAYGQYF. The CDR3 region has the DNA TGTGCCAGCAGTTTGAGGGCCTACGGGCAGTACTTC.